Below, 29 T cell receptor beta chains from the same sample are listed, as sequenced in a study of blood T cell repertoires in COVID-19. Clones were read by immunoSEQ multiplex PCR, and TCRdb kept only the in-frame ones, dropping some. The sample consists of 110,000 or so clones, around 90% of them appearing once. The sequenced sample consisted of peripheral blood. Every receptor here comes from a human donor in a cohort sampled during active COVID-19.

This clone occurred once. The chain recombines TRBV27 with TRBJ1-2, with 9 bases identical to TRBD1. The CDR3 loop spans 14 amino acids. CDR1 MNHEY and CDR2 SMNVEV come from the germline V gene (reference sequence). Trimming at V came to 3 bases and at J to 2 bases, leaving 1 base not matched to a gene. The CDR3 is CASSFGQGNYGYTF. In DNA form, the CDR3 reads TGTGCCAGCAGTTTTGGACAGGGGAACTATGGCTACACCTTC.

The chain's CDR3 is CASRLAVTETQYF. CDR3 bases: TGTGCCAGCAGACTAGCGGTTACAGAGACCCAGTACTTC. The chain joins TRBV12-3 or TRBV12-4 to TRBJ2-5, with 8 bases identical to TRBD2. V trimming: 6 bases; J trimming: 4 bases; junction bases outside the gene matches: 4. The CDR3 totals 13 residues.

This chain joins TRBV5-8 and TRBJ1-5, with TRBD1 matching 10 bases. Losses at the gene ends were 3 bases for V and 7 bases for J; bases not matched to a gene: 7. The CDR3 is 15 amino acids. CDR1 and CDR2 (germline): SGHTS, YDEGEE. The CDR3, as DNA: TGTGCCAGCAGCTCGACAGGGGGCGAAAGACAGCCCCAGCATTTT. Residues: CASSSTGGERQPQHF.

The V and J genes are TRBV7-3 and TRBJ1-1; D gene unclear. CDR1 is SGHTA, CDR2 FQGTGA, per germline. V dropped 5 bases and J dropped 1 base, with 11 bases sitting between them. This CDR3 has 14 residues. CDR3 region: CASSPGSKNTEAFF. The CDR3 DNA reads as TGTGCCAGCAGCCCGGGATCAAAGAACACTGAAGCTTTCTTT. The full variable domain, with the rest looked up from reference TRBV7-3 and TRBJ1-1, is GAGVSQTPSNKVTEKGKYVELRCDPISGHTALYWYRQSLGQGPEFLIYFQGTGAADDSGLPNDRFFAVRPEGSVSTLKIQRTERGDSAVYLCASSPGSKNTEAFFGQGTRLTVV.

J is TRBJ1-4 and V is TRBV19; TRBD1 matches at 7 bases. The CDR3 has 14 residues. V lost 4 bases, J lost 11 bases, and 10 bases stayed unmatched. Germline V gene sequence: CDR1 LNHDA, CDR2 SQIVND (reference sequence). This chain's CDR3 is CASSTPVTGRKLFF. For the CDR3, the DNA is TGTGCCAGTAGTACCCCTGTGACAGGGCGGAAACTGTTTTTT. The full variable domain, in which reference TRBV19 and TRBJ1-4 provide the parts outside the CDR3, is DGGITQSPKYLFRKEGQNVTLSCEQNLNHDAMYWYRQDPGQGLRLIYYSQIVNDFQKGDIAEGYSVSREKKESFPLTVTSAQKNPTAFYLCASSTPVTGRKLFFGSGTQLSVL.

The chain couples TRBV28 to TRBJ2-7; 12 bases are shared with TRBD2. Germline V CDR1 and CDR2: MDHEN, SYDVKM. Losses at the gene ends were 7 bases for V and 0 bases for J; bases not matched to a gene: 4. This CDR3 has 15 amino acids. CDR3 sequence reads: CASIQTSGSSYEQYF. CDR3 DNA: TGTGCCAGCATCCAGACTAGCGGGAGCTCCTACGAGCAGTACTTC.

The gene calls are TRBV7-2 and TRBJ1-2, with no clear D. The V end lost 5 bases, the J end lost 9 bases, and 13 bases lay between the germline ends. CDR1 is SGHTA, CDR2 FQGNSA, per germline. The CDR3 runs 12 residues. The CDR3 spells CASSTEVSSYTF. CDR3 coding DNA: TGTGCCAGCAGCACCGAAGTCAGTAGCTACACCTTC.

The chain joins TRBV28 to TRBJ2-6, with no clear D. The CDR3 is 15 amino acids. V was cut by 2 bases and J by 2 bases, with 7 bases left in between. Germline loops: CDR1 MDHEN, CDR2 SYDVKM. In nucleotides, the CDR3 is TGTGCCAGCAGTTTAAGTGCGGCTGGGGCCAACGTCCTGACTTTC. Its translation: CASSLSAAGANVLTF.

This clone has only one observation. CDR3 sequence (DNA): TGTGCCAGTAGTATTTCTAGGTATGGCTACACCTTC. Amino acid sequence: CASSISRYGYTF. This rearrangement joins TRBV19 to TRBJ1-2; the D is unclear. Germline V lookup: CDR1 LNHDA, CDR2 SQIVND (reference sequence). With 3 bases removed from V and 5 bases from J, the gap between germline ends came to 7 bases. There are 12 residues in the CDR3.

This clone has more than one count but fewer than ten. The chain joins TRBV28 to TRBJ2-7, with D perhaps matching TRBD2 (6 bases). Per germline, CDR1 MDHEN and CDR2 SYDVKM. Trimming left V 6 bases short and J 0 bases short, with 12 bases between. The CDR3 is made up of 14 amino acids. This CDR3 is CASRLAVPSYEQYF. CDR3 nucleotides: TGTGCCAGCAGATTAGCGGTACCCTCCTACGAGCAGTACTTC.

By share of the sample, this clone is medium-sized (0.01 to 0.1%). The chain links TRBV4-2 to TRBJ1-1; D is unclear. Germline loops: CDR1 LGHNA, CDR2 YNFKEQ. V shed 0 bases and J shed 7 bases, with 12 bases lying between them. CDR3 length: 14 residues. The chain's CDR3 is CASSQDPRGFEAFF. CDR3 coding DNA: TGTGCCAGCAGCCAAGACCCGCGGGGATTTGAAGCTTTCTTT.

The rearrangement joins TRBV18 to TRBJ2-3, with 8 bases fitting TRBD2. The V and J ends lost 1 base and 4 bases, in that order; junction bases with no gene match: 7. Germline V CDR1 and CDR2: KGHSH, LQKENI. The CDR3 contains 16 residues. The CDR3 here is CASSPLGGLGPDTQYF. CDR3 coding DNA: TGTGCCAGCTCACCACTCGGGGGACTAGGTCCAGATACGCAGTATTTT.

The chain couples TRBV30 to TRBJ1-5; 9 bases are a match to TRBD1. J was trimmed by 7 bases and V by 1 base; bases with no gene match: 8. This CDR3 has 15 amino acids. In germline, CDR1 is GTSNPN, CDR2 SVGIG (reference sequence). The CDR3, as DNA: TGTGCCTGGAGTGCGGGACAGGGAGAGAGACAGCCCCAGCATTTT. Residues: CAWSAGQGERQPQHF.

The genes are TRBV20-1 and TRBJ2-7; D ambiguous. This CDR3 comprises 10 residues. Trimming took off 6 bases at V and 7 bases at J, with 10 bases between the two ends. The germline V gene has CDR1 DFQATT and CDR2 SNEGSKA (reference sequence). In nucleotides, the CDR3 is TGCAGTGCCTATCGACTTGAGCAGTACTTC. It is translated as CSAYRLEQYF.

The chain couples TRBV10-2 to TRBJ1-3; possible D gene TRBD1, 6 bases. Trimming took 7 bases from V and 2 from J, leaving 21 bases between them. This CDR3 is 17 amino acids long. The germline V gene has CDR1 WSHSY and CDR2 SAAADI. CDR3 loop: CASMIGSGGTAGNTIYF. The CDR3 nucleotides read TGCGCCAGCATGATCGGGAGCGGGGGCACCGCTGGAAACACCATATATTTT.

The V and J genes are TRBV28 and TRBJ1-1; 10 bases are shared with TRBD1. CDR3 size: 16 residues. In germline, CDR1 is MDHEN, CDR2 SYDVKM. Trimming cost V 5 bases and J 4 bases; bases outside gene matches: 10. CDR3 nucleotide sequence: TGTGCCAGCAGTCCATACCGGACAGGGGGTGGCACTGAAGCTTTCTTT. It encodes CASSPYRTGGGTEAFF.

The V gene is TRBV5-5, the J gene TRBJ1-5; TRBD1 might be the D (6 bases). CDR3 length: 14 residues. Germline-derived CDR1 and CDR2 are SGHKS and YYEKEE (reference sequence). V lost 0 bases to trimming and J lost 5 bases, with 9 bases between them. The CDR3 protein is CASSLGAGDQPQHF. The CDR3 region has the DNA TGTGCCAGCAGCTTGGGGGCAGGGGATCAGCCCCAGCATTTT.

This chain joins TRBV10-2 and TRBJ2-7; 10 bases are a match to TRBD1. CDR3 length: 15 residues. Germline V gives CDR1 WSHSY, CDR2 SAAADI. The V and J ends lost 8 bases and 5 bases, in that order; junction bases with no gene match: 12. The CDR3 sequence: CASAETGQGFNEQYF. The CDR3 DNA reads TGCGCCAGCGCAGAGACGGGACAGGGGTTCAACGAGCAGTACTTC.

J is TRBJ2-2 and V is TRBV11-2, with D maybe TRBD2 (7 bases). The germline gives CDR1 SGHAT, CDR2 FQNNGV. V lost 5 bases and J lost 5, with 15 bases in between. The CDR3 totals 15 residues. CDR3 in amino acids: CASSRAGGATGELFF. The CDR3 DNA reads TGTGCCAGCAGCCGAGCTGGGGGGGCTACCGGGGAGCTGTTTTTT.

This chain links TRBV5-1 with TRBJ2-3; D is undetermined. V lost 0 bases, J lost 4 bases, and 6 bases lay in between. The CDR3 is 13 residues long. Germline V lookup: CDR1 SGHRS, CDR2 YFSETQ. Here the CDR3 DNA reads TGCGCCAGCAGCTTGGCGGAGCCAGATACGCAGTATTTT. Its protein is CASSLAEPDTQYF.

This chain uses TRBV24-1 with TRBJ1-5; D perhaps matches TRBD1 (6 bases). The germline V and J ends were trimmed by 5 bases and 4 bases, with 11 bases remaining between them. The CDR3 has 14 residues. Germline V gene sequence: CDR1 KGHDR, CDR2 SFDVKD. The CDR3 DNA reads TGTGCCACCAGTGTGGCGGGGGCGAATCAGCCCCAGCATTTT. Translation gives CATSVAGANQPQHF.

The chain uses TRBV10-1 and TRBJ2-2, with 11 bases fitting TRBD1. J gave up 6 bases and V 1 base, and 1 base lay outside the gene matches. The CDR3 sequence is 15 residues long. The germline V gene has CDR1 WNHNN and CDR2 SYGVQD (reference sequence). The DNA of the CDR3 is TGCGCCAGCAGTGAGTTGGACAGGGGGCCCGGGGAGCTGTTTTTT. Amino acid sequence: CASSELDRGPGELFF.

This clone is a singleton in its sample. The V and J genes are TRBV10-1 and TRBJ2-7, with 8 bases lining up with TRBD2. With V trimmed by 6 bases and J by 4 bases, 11 bases remained unmatched. The length of the CDR3 is 15 residues. Germline V CDR1 and CDR2: WNHNN, SYGVQD (reference sequence). CDR3 sequence reads: CASRGGGRFLYEQYF. In DNA form, the CDR3 reads TGCGCCAGCAGGGGGGGCGGGAGGTTTTTATACGAGCAGTACTTC.

The chain employs TRBV6-5 and TRBJ2-1; no firm D call. The CDR3 covers 13 residues. With 8 bases removed from V and 6 bases from J, the gap between germline ends came to 14 bases. Germline CDR1 and CDR2: MNHEY and SVGAGI. For the CDR3, the DNA is TGTGCCAGCCGGGTGGGTTTTGGCAATGAGCAGTTCTTC. Translation: CASRVGFGNEQFF.

The chain carries TRBV10-1 and TRBJ2-1, with 11 bases fitting TRBD2. Germline trimming cut 5 bases from V and 4 bases from J; bases unmatched to any gene: 13. Germline V gene lookup returns CDR1 WNHNN and CDR2 SYGVQD (reference sequence). This CDR3 has 18 amino acids. As DNA, the CDR3 is TGCGCCAGCAGTTCCGCCGGGCTAGCGGGGGGATTTTACAATGAGCAGTTCTTC. It codes for CASSSAGLAGGFYNEQFF.

This clone was observed a few times. The V and J genes are TRBV11-2 and TRBJ1-3; possible D gene TRBD1, 5 bases. Per the germline V gene, CDR1 is SGHAT and CDR2 is FQNNGV. The CDR3 is 17 amino acids. V was shortened by 1 base and J by 0 bases, with 13 bases between the two germline ends. The CDR3 sequence is CASSLVSPGVSGNTIYF. The CDR3 DNA reads as TGTGCCAGCAGCTTAGTATCTCCGGGGGTCTCTGGAAACACCATATATTTT. The full variable domain, rest sourced from reference TRBV11-2 and TRBJ1-3, is EAGVAQSPRYKIIEKRQSVAFWCNPISGHATLYWYQQILGQGPKLLIQFQNNGVVDDSQLPKDRFSAERLKGVDSTLKIQPAKLEDSAVYLCASSLVSPGVSGNTIYFGEGSWLTVV.

The V call is TRBV5-1, the J call TRBJ2-7, with D perhaps TRBD1 (7 bases). The CDR3 is 13 amino acids. CDR1 is SGHRS and CDR2 is YFSETQ in the germline V gene. Between the trimmed V and J ends, which lost 6 bases and 6 bases, there was a span of 16 bases. CDR3 DNA sequence: TGCGCCAGCAAAGGGGCAGGGGGAGGCGAGCAGTACTTC. Translated, it gives CASKGAGGGEQYF.

The chain carries TRBV18 and TRBJ1-1; a weak D match, TRBD1 (6 bases). Germline loops: CDR1 KGHSH, CDR2 LQKENI. This CDR3 has 15 residues. V lost 3 bases and J 4 bases, leaving 15 bases between the germline ends. The CDR3, as DNA: TGTGCCAGCTCACCCGGGGGGCAGGTAGCCACTGAAGCTTTCTTT. Translating it yields CASSPGGQVATEAFF. Looking up the rest from reference TRBV18 and TRBJ1-1 gives the full variable domain: NAGVMQNPRHLVRRRGQEARLRCSPMKGHSHVYWYRQLPEEGLKFMVYLQKENIIDESGMPKERFSAEFPKEGPSILRIQQVVRGDSAAYFCASSPGGQVATEAFFGQGTRLTVV.

This chain joins TRBV23-1 and TRBJ2-3; 14 bases agree with TRBD2. TRBV23-1 is reported as an ORF; its role is uncertain. The CDR3 is 21 amino acids. J was trimmed by 3 bases and V by 2 bases; bases with no gene match: 16. The DNA for the CDR3 is TGCGCCAGCAGTCAAGTCCGGGTAGGGACTAGCGGGAGTTGTGGGACAGATACGCAGTATTTT. This codes for CASSQVRVGTSGSCGTDTQYF.